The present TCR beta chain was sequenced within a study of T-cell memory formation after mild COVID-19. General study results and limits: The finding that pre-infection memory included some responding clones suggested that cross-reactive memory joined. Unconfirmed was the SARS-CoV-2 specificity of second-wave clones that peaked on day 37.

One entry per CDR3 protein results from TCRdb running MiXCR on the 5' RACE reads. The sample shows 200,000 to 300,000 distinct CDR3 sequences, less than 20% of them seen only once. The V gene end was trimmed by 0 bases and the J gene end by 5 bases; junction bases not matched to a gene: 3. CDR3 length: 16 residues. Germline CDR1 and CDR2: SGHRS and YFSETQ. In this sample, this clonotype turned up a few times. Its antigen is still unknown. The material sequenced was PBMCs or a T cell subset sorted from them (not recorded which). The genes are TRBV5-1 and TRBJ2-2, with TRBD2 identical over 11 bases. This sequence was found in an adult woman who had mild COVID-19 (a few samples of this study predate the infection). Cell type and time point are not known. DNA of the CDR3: TGCGCCAGCAGCTTGGAACTAGCGGGAGATACCGGGGAGCTGTTTTTT. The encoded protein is CASSLELAGDTGELFF.